Described below is a single T cell receptor beta chain sequence and its context. Seattle cases were enrolled at active infection and followed longitudinally. This entry comes from a study of blood T cell repertoires in COVID-19. The overall study: Samples taken during acute and convalescent COVID-19 were collected in the United States, Italy and Spain. PBMCs, B-cell-depleted T cells, or T cells provided the cDNA or gDNA that made up the material.

The germline V gene has CDR1 MNHEY and CDR2 SVGEGT. This CDR3 has 12 amino acids. Trimming pared 5 bases from V and 3 bases from J, leaving 7 bases between. Original handling: Nucleated cell number was recorded as an estimate derived from reference gene primer amplification. Here immunoSEQ multiplex PCR was the method, and the copy in TCRdb shows in-frame clones only, minus some. The V and J calls and clone size come from that table; D and trimming were worked out from the DNA. Among 300,000 to 400,000 clones listed, 87% were seen once. The material sequenced was peripheral blood. The J gene is TRBJ1-1, the V gene TRBV6-2 or TRBV6-3, with no clear D. This sequence originates from a man aged 25 to 40 with COVID-19, enrolled during active disease. This CDR3 is CASSQVYTEAFF. DNA of the CDR3: TGTGCCAGCAGTCAGGTCTACACTGAAGCTTTCTTT.